The 31 T cell receptor beta chains in this list originate from one sample, sequenced in a study of early T cells in non-severe SARS-CoV-2 infection (dated by TCRdb to 2020 to 2023). The library was generated by 5' RACE. The run used a NextSeq 500. The raw public reads went through TCRdb reprocessing: fastp at Q25, MiXCR clone calling, in-frame beta chains kept. A single entry per CDR3 protein holds the most common genes and DNA from its merged rows. The table for this sample lists 40,000 to 55,000 distinct CDR3 sequences; about 6% of them were counted only once. The top ten clonotypes cover less than 25% of the sample. The sequencing here drew on whole blood, taken at baseline. These receptors all come from an adult who was a healthcare worker with PCR-confirmed SARS-CoV-2 infection or an uninfected control (not recorded which).

This clonotype has more than one count but fewer than ten. The chain couples TRBV7-3 to TRBJ1-6; D not resolved. The ends were cut back, 0 bases at V and 3 bases at J, with 9 bases in the middle. CDR1 SGHTA and CDR2 FQGTGA come from the germline V gene. The CDR3 sequence is 16 residues long. The CDR3 region has the DNA TGTGCCAGCAGCTTAACAGGCAGCTACTATAATTCACCCCTCCACTTT. Amino acids: CASSLTGSYYNSPLHF.

This clonotype was recorded at least ten times. The chain uses TRBV5-5 and TRBJ2-5; no reliable D call. Trimming stripped 0 bases from V and 5 bases from J, with 5 bases between. CDR3 length: 12 amino acids. Germline lookup yields CDR1 SGHKS and CDR2 YYEKEE (reference sequence). The chain's CDR3 is CASSLAGETQYF. The CDR3 region has the DNA TGTGCCAGCAGCTTGGCCGGTGAGACCCAGTACTTC.

About this clonotype itself: Just one base apart from a much larger clone, this may be a read error. This sequence joins TRBV20-1 and TRBJ2-7; 8 positions match TRBD2. Trimming took 3 bases from V and 10 from J; bases not matched to a gene: 14. CDR3 size: 14 residues. CDR1 and CDR2 (germline): DFQATT, SNEGSKA (reference sequence). CDR3 bases: TGCAGTGCTAGGGTGCCAGCGGGAGCGTTTGATCAGTACTTC. It is translated as CSARVPAGAFDQYF.

This clonotype has ten or more counts. The rearrangement joins TRBV5-1 to TRBJ2-1, with 12 positions matching TRBD2. There are 17 residues in the CDR3. Germline V gene data show CDR1 as SGHRS and CDR2 as YFSETQ. Trimming took 2 bases from V and 4 from J; bases not matched to a gene: 7. The CDR3 region is CASSFTGGTSGYNEQFF. CDR3 bases: TGCGCCAGCAGCTTTACGGGAGGGACTAGCGGGTACAATGAGCAGTTCTTC. The whole variable domain, filled in from reference TRBV5-1 and TRBJ2-1, reads KAGVTQTPRYLIKTRGQQVTLSCSPISGHRSVSWYQQTPGQGLQFLFEYFSETQRNKGNFPGRFSGRQFSNSRSEMNVSTLELGDSALYLCASSFTGGTSGYNEQFFGPGTRLTVL.

This clonotype was seen a few times. The chain joins TRBV10-2 to TRBJ2-7; D possibly matches TRBD1 or TRBD2 (5 bases each). This CDR3 is 14 amino acids long. Trimming removed 10 bases at V and 3 bases at J, with 19 bases between. Germline lookup yields CDR1 WSHSY and CDR2 SAAADI. This CDR3 is CATLSDNGIYEQYF. The CDR3 region has the DNA TGCGCCACCCTATCGGACAACGGGATCTACGAGCAGTACTTC.

The chain uses TRBV5-6 and TRBJ2-1, with D perhaps TRBD1 (5 bases). CDR3 length: 13 residues. V lost 6 bases and J lost 6, with 13 bases in between. Germline CDR1 is SGHDT and CDR2 is YYEEEE. The CDR3 DNA sequence: TGTGCCAGCACGCTAGGGGCCATCAATGAGCAGTTCTTC. Translated: CASTLGAINEQFF. The full variable domain, completed using reference TRBV5-6 and TRBJ2-1, is DAGVTQSPTHLIKTRGQQVTLRCSPKSGHDTVSWYQQALGQGPQFIFQYYEEEERQRGNFPDRFSGHQFPNYSSELNVNALLLGDSALYLCASTLGAINEQFFGPGTRLTVL.

The V call is TRBV28, the J call TRBJ2-7, with D tentatively TRBD2 (6 bases). Germline V CDR1 and CDR2: MDHEN, SYDVKM. Trimming shortened V by 6 bases and J by 11 bases, and 17 bases separated the two germline ends. The CDR3 covers 12 residues. The CDR3 DNA sequence: TGTGCCAGCAGCCTCGGGGGACCCAGCAAGTACTTC. This gives the protein CASSLGGPSKYF.

A few counts support this clonotype. CDR3 amino acids: CASSQTSGTQETQYF. Written as DNA, the CDR3 is TGCGCCAGCAGCCAGACCTCCGGGACCCAAGAGACCCAGTACTTC. The chain employs TRBV4-1 and TRBJ2-5; D possibly uses TRBD1 or TRBD2 (5 bases each). V was pared by 3 bases and J by 1 base, with 12 bases between. The CDR3 is 15 residues long. CDR1 and CDR2 (germline): MGHRA, YSYEKL.

The sample holds many counts of this clonotype. V usage is TRBV12-3 or TRBV12-4 and J usage is TRBJ2-3, with D perhaps matching TRBD2 (5 bases). V was shortened by 6 bases and J by 3 bases, with 19 bases between the two germline ends. The CDR3 length is 16 residues. Here the CDR3 reads CASSSQWEIRTDTQYF. The CDR3 DNA reads as TGTGCCAGCAGCTCCCAGTGGGAGATAAGGACAGATACGCAGTATTTT.

This clonotype was observed many times. The rearrangement uses TRBV30 and TRBJ1-6; tentatively, D is TRBD1 (5 bases). Germline lookup yields CDR1 GTSNPN and CDR2 SVGIG (reference sequence). V lost 1 base to trimming and J lost 6 bases, with 10 bases between them. The CDR3 is made up of 14 amino acids. The CDR3 bases are TGTGCCTGGAGTGGGGCAGGGCCTAATTCACCCCTCCACTTT. Protein sequence: CAWSGAGPNSPLHF.

There are many counts of this clonotype. The rearrangement uses TRBV2 and TRBJ2-7; D is perhaps TRBD1 (6 bases). The CDR3 is 15 amino acids. V was pared by 7 bases and J by 2 bases, with 18 bases between. In germline, CDR1 is SNHLY, CDR2 FYNNEI. CDR3 nucleotides: TGTGCCAGCACATCCGTCAGGGGTCTAACCTACGAGCAGTACTTC. Its protein product is CASTSVRGLTYEQYF.

This clonotype was detected only a few times. The chain recombines TRBV20-1 with TRBJ2-1; TRBD2 might be the D (7 bases). The CDR3 is 17 amino acids. Per the germline V gene, CDR1 is DFQATT and CDR2 is SNEGSKA (reference sequence). V was shortened by 1 base and J by 0 bases, with 16 bases between the two germline ends. CDR3: CSARGGRGAYSYNEQFF. The CDR3 DNA follows: TGCAGTGCTAGAGGAGGGAGGGGGGCTTACTCCTACAATGAGCAGTTCTTC.

The table lists this clonotype with a few counts. V and J are TRBV5-4 and TRBJ2-7, with TRBD2 matching 8 bases. Germline loops: CDR1 SGHNT, CDR2 YYREEE (reference sequence). This CDR3 comprises 15 residues. J was trimmed by 5 bases and V by 4 bases; bases with no gene match: 11. CDR3 region: CASSPGGAGGNEQYF. The CDR3 DNA sequence: TGTGCCAGCAGCCCCGGGGGGGCAGGCGGTAACGAGCAGTACTTC.

The chain couples TRBV20-1 to TRBJ2-1, with a tentative D call TRBD1 (6 bases). Trimming shortened V by 5 bases and J by 2 bases, and 13 bases separated the two germline ends. This CDR3 is built from 14 residues. Germline loops: CDR1 DFQATT, CDR2 SNEGSKA (reference sequence). The CDR3 DNA sequence: TGCAGTGCTCGATCTACAGGGCCCTACAATGAGCAGTTCTTC. Its translation: CSARSTGPYNEQFF.

This clonotype has at least ten counts. One end of the junction is discordant with germline, which a read error may explain. The chain employs TRBV3-1 and TRBJ1-1; D is ambiguous. The germline V gene encodes CDR1 LGHDT and CDR2 YNNKEL (reference sequence). CDR3 size: 17 residues. The CDR3 sequence: CASSQDAVTVRSTEVFF. The CDR3, as DNA: TGTGCCAGCAGCCAAGATGCAGTAACGGTGCGAAGCACTGAAGTTTTCTTT. The complete variable domain, with remaining parts taken from reference TRBV3-1 and TRBJ1-1, reads DTAVSQTPKYLVTQMGNDKSIKCEQNLGHDTMYWYKQDSKKFLKIMFSYNNKELIINETVPNRFSPKSPDKAHLNLHINSLELGDSAVYFCASSQDAVTVRSTEVFFGQGTRLTVV.

This clonotype was counted ten times or more. This chain joins TRBV11-2 and TRBJ2-5, with D hard to call. Deletions cut 5 bases from V and 4 bases from J, with 11 bases between. The CDR3 is 13 amino acids. CDR1 and CDR2 from the germline V gene are SGHAT and FQNNGV. This chain's CDR3 is CASSPSLLETQYF. The CDR3 DNA follows: TGTGCCAGCAGCCCGTCCCTTCTAGAGACCCAGTACTTC.

This clonotype appeared many times. The chain carries TRBV5-1 and TRBJ1-2, with D possibly being TRBD1 (6 bases). V was trimmed by 5 bases and J by 1 base, leaving 21 bases between them. The CDR3 sequence is 17 residues long. The germline gives CDR1 SGHRS, CDR2 YFSETQ. The DNA of the CDR3 is TGCGCCAGCAGTATGAGGTCCGGGACACCAGTTAACTATGGCTACACCTTC. Encoded protein: CASSMRSGTPVNYGYTF.

This clonotype was counted only a few times. The V gene is TRBV4-3, the J gene TRBJ1-1; D call uncertain. This CDR3 spans 11 amino acids. Deletions cut 3 bases from V and 5 bases from J, with 4 bases between. The germline CDR1 and CDR2 sequences are LGHNA and YSLEER. The CDR3 nucleotides read TGCGCCAGCAGCCAGGGGACTGAAGCTTTCTTT. This translates into CASSQGTEAFF.

This clonotype showed up just a few times. This chain connects TRBV29-1 to TRBJ2-3; D is ambiguous. Deletions cut 3 bases from V and 0 bases from J, with 7 bases between. Germline V CDR1 and CDR2: SQVTM, ANQGSEA. CDR3 length: 13 amino acids. CDR3 nucleotides: TGCAGCGTTGAGGTACAGAGCACAGATACGCAGTATTTT. Protein product: CSVEVQSTDTQYF.

The rearrangement links TRBV5-4 to TRBJ1-5, with 7 bases fitting TRBD1. J lost 8 bases, V lost 4 bases, and 9 bases had no gene match. CDR1 is SGHNT, CDR2 YYREEE, per germline (reference sequence). The CDR3 runs to 14 residues. The CDR3 reads CASSADRSSEPQHF. The CDR3 nucleotides read TGTGCCAGCAGCGCGGACAGGTCCAGTGAGCCCCAGCATTTT.

This chain joins TRBV6-6 and TRBJ2-2, with TRBD2 identical over 7 bases. Germline CDR1 MNHNY, CDR2 SVGAGI (reference sequence). The CDR3 covers 15 residues. V shed 2 bases, J shed 7 bases, and the junction held 7 bases outside the gene matches. CDR3 DNA sequence: TGTGCCAGCAGTTACGGCGGGAGTTCCGGCGGGGAGCTGTTTTTT. Its protein is CASSYGGSSGGELFF.

This clonotype was counted ten times or more. This rearrangement joins TRBV5-4 to TRBJ2-2; no definite D call. Trimming stripped 0 bases from V and 8 bases from J, with 5 bases between. Germline CDR1 is SGHNT and CDR2 is YYREEE (reference sequence). The CDR3 runs to 12 residues. CDR3 sequence (DNA): TGTGCCAGCAGCTTGGCCCGGGGGGAGCTGTTTTTT. This translates into CASSLARGELFF.

V is TRBV19 and J is TRBJ1-5; D possibly corresponds to TRBD1 (6 bases). The V gene lost 5 bases and the J gene lost 6 bases, with 14 bases spanning the gap. This CDR3 has 14 residues. CDR1 LNHDA and CDR2 SQIVND come from the germline V gene (reference sequence). The CDR3 protein is CASSPTGKGQPQHF. In nucleotides, the CDR3 is TGTGCCAGTAGTCCTACAGGGAAAGGTCAGCCCCAGCATTTT.

In its sample, this clonotype was seen many times. This rearrangement joins TRBV4-3 to TRBJ1-2; 10 positions match TRBD1. Looked up from germline, CDR1 is LGHNA and CDR2 is YSLEER. V shed 0 bases and J 2 bases; nucleotides not matched to a gene: 6. The CDR3 consists of 17 residues. This chain's CDR3 is CASSQDIGTGANYGYTF. In nucleotides, the CDR3 is TGCGCCAGCAGCCAAGATATCGGGACAGGGGCAAACTATGGCTACACCTTC.

Ten or more counts support this clonotype. CDR3 nucleotide sequence: TGTGCCAGCAGCCCCGTAGTGGGGGGGCGCAATGAGCAGTTCTTC. This gives the protein CASSPVVGGRNEQFF. V usage is TRBV7-6 and J usage is TRBJ2-1, with a tentative D call TRBD2 (7 bases). Germline CDR1 SGHVS, CDR2 FNYEAQ. The CDR3 consists of 15 residues. V was clipped by 5 bases and J by 6 bases, with 17 bases between them.

This clonotype rates as medium-sized. The CDR3 reads CASSFRIFAGTSGSLYEQYF. The CDR3 DNA reads TGTGCCAGCAGTTTCCGAATCTTTGCCGGGACTAGCGGGAGCTTATACGAGCAGTACTTC. The genes are TRBV6-6 and TRBJ2-7, with 14 bases lining up with TRBD2. The CDR3 runs to 20 residues. CDR1 is MNHNY, CDR2 SVGAGI, per germline (reference sequence). V shed 4 bases, J shed 4 bases, and the junction held 18 bases outside the gene matches.

This clonotype was detected a few times. The chain is built from TRBV4-2 and TRBJ1-5; D gene uncertain. Germline V CDR1 and CDR2: LGHNA, YNFKEQ. CDR3 length equals 14 residues. Trimming took off 4 bases at V and 4 bases at J, with 11 bases between the two ends. The CDR3: CASSPGPQNQPQHF. DNA of the CDR3: TGTGCCAGCAGCCCCGGACCTCAAAATCAGCCCCAGCATTTT.

This clonotype was counted only a few times. V is TRBV30 and J is TRBJ2-3; D perhaps matches TRBD2 (6 bases). CDR1 is GTSNPN and CDR2 is SVGIG in the germline V gene (reference sequence). Deletions cut 4 bases from V and 7 bases from J, with 12 bases between. The CDR3 totals 12 residues. DNA of the CDR3: TGTGCCTGGACCCCCCGGACTAATACGCAGTATTTT. This codes for CAWTPRTNTQYF.

This clonotype has just one count. The chain has TRBV18 and TRBJ2-7; no clear D. V lost 3 bases to trimming and J lost 6 bases, with 15 bases between them. This CDR3 spans 14 amino acids. Germline CDR1 reads KGHSH; CDR2 reads LQKENI. DNA for the CDR3: TGTGCCAGCTCACCCGCGAACGGGCGAGGCGAGCAGTACTTC. Protein product: CASSPANGRGEQYF.

This clonotype was observed many times. The chain's CDR3 is CASSSGTDGGNEQFF. CDR3 nucleotide sequence: TGTGCCAGCAGCTCCGGGACAGATGGGGGCAATGAGCAGTTCTTC. V is TRBV6-4 and J is TRBJ2-1, with 7 bases matching TRBD1. The CDR3 totals 15 residues. CDR1 is MRHNA and CDR2 is SNTAGT in the germline V gene. Trimming at V came to 6 bases and at J to 6 bases, leaving 11 bases not matched to a gene.

There are many counts of this clonotype. The CDR3 sequence is CASSSGTGGADTQYF. In nucleotides, the CDR3 is TGTGCCAGCAGCTCCGGGACAGGGGGCGCAGATACGCAGTATTTT. The V call is TRBV7-9, the J call TRBJ2-3; TRBD1 aligns across 12 bases. Trimming removed 4 bases from V and 4 bases from J; junction bases left unmatched: 3. The CDR3 covers 15 residues. The germline gives CDR1 SEHNR, CDR2 FQNEAQ (reference sequence).